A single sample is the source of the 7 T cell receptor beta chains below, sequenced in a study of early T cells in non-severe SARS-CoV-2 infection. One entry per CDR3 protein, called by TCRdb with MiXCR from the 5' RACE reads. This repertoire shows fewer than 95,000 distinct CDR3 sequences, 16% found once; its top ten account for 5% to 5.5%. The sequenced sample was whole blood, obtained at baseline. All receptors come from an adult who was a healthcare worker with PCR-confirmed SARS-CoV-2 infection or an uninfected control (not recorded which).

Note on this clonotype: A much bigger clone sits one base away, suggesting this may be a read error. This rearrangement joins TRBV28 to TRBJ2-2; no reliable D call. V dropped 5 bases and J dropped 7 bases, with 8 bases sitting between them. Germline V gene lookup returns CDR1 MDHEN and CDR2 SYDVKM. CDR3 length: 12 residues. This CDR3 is CASSPLVGELFF. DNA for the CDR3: TGTGCCAGCAGTCCCCTGGTCGGGGAGCTGTTTTTT.

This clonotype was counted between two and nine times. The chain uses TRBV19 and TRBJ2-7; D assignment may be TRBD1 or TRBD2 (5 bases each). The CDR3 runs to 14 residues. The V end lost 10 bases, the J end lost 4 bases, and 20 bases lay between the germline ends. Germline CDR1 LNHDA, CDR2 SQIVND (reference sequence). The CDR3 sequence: CATPHTGRGYEQYF. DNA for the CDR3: TGTGCCACTCCTCACACAGGTCGAGGGTACGAGCAGTACTTC.

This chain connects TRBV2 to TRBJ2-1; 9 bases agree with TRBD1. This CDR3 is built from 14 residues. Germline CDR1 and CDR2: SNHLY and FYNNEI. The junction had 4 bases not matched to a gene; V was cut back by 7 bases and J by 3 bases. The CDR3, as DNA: TGTGCCAGCAACCGGGACAGGGACTACAATGAGCAGTTCTTC. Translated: CASNRDRDYNEQFF.

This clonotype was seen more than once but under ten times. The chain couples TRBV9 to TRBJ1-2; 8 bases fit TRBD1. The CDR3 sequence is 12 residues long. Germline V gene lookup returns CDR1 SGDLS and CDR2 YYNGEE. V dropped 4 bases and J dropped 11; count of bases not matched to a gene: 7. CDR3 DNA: TGTGCCAGCAGCCCTCCAGGGGGCCAATACACCTTC. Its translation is CASSPPGGQYTF.

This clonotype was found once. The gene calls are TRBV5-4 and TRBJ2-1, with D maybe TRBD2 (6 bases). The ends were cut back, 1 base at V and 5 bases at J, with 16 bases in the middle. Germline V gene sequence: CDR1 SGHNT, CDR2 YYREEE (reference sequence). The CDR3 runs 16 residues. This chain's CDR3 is CASSLFGGKAHNEQFF. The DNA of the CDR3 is TGTGCCAGCAGCTTGTTCGGCGGGAAGGCCCACAATGAGCAGTTCTTC.

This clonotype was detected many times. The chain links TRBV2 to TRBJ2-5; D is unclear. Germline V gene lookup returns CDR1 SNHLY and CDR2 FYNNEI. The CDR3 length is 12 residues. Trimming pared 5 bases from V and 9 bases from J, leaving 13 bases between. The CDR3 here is CASSRATLPQYF. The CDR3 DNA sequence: TGTGCCAGCAGTCGGGCGACTCTCCCCCAGTACTTC.

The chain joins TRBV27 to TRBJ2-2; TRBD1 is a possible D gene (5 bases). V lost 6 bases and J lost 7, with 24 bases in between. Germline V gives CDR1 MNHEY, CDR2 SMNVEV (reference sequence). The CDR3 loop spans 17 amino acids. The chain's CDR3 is CASSLDTPLVRFGELFF. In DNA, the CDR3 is TGTGCCAGCAGCCTGGACACTCCCCTGGTCCGTTTCGGGGAGCTGTTTTTT.